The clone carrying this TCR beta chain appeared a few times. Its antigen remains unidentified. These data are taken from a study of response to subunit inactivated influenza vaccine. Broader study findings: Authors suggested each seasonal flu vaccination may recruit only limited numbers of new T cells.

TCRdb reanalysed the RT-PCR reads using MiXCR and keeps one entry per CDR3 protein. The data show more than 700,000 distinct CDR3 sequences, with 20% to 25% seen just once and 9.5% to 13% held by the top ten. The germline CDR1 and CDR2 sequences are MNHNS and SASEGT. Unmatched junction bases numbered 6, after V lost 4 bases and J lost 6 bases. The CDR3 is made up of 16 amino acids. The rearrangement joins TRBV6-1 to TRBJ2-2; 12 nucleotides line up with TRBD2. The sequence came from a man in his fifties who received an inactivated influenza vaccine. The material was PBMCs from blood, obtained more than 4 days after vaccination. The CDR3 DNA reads TGTGCCAGCAGTGGCGGACTAGCGGGGAGGTCCGGGGAGCTGTTTTTT. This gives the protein CASSGGLAGRSGELFF.